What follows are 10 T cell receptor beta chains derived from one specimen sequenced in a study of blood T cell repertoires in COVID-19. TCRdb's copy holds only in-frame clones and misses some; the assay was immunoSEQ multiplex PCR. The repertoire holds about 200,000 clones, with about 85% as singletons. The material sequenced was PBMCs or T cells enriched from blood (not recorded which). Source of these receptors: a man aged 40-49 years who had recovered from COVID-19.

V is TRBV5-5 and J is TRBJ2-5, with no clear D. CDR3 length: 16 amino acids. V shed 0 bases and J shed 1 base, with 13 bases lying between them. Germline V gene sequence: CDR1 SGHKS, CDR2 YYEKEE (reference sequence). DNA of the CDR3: TGTGCCAGCAGCTTGGTTCAGGTCTCGGCCCAAGAGACCCAGTACTTC. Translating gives CASSLVQVSAQETQYF.

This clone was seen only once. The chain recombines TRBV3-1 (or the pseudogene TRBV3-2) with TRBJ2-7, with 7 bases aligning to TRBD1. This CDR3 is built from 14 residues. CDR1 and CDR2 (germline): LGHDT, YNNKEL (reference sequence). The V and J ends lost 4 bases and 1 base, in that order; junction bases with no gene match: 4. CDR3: CASSRDSRSYEQYF. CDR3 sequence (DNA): TGTGCCAGCAGCCGGGACAGCAGGTCCTACGAGCAGTACTTC.

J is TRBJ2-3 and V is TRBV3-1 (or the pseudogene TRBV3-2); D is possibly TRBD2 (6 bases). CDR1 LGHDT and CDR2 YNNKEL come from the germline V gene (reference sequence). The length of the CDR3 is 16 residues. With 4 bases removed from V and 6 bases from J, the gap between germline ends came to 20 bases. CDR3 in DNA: TGTGCCAGCAGCCGCTCTTATCGGGACTCCTTGGATACGCAGTATTTT. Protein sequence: CASSRSYRDSLDTQYF.

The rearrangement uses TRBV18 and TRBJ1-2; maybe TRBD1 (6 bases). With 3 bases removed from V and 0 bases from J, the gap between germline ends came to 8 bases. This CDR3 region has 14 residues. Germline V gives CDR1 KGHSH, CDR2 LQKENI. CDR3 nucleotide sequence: TGTGCCAGCTCACCGACAGGTCCTAACTATGGCTACACCTTC. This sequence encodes CASSPTGPNYGYTF.

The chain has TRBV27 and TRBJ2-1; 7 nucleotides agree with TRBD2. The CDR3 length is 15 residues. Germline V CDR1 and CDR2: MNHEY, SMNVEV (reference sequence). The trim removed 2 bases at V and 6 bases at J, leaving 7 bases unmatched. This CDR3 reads CASSLNPAGRNEQFF. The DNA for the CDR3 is TGTGCCAGCAGTTTAAATCCAGCGGGACGCAATGAGCAGTTCTTC.

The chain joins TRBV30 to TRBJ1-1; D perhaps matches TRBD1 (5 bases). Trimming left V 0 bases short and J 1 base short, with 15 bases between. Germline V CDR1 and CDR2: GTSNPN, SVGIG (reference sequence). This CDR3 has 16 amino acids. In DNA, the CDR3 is TGTGCCTGGAGTGTAAACAGGTTGGATCAGAACACTGAAGCTTTCTTT. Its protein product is CAWSVNRLDQNTEAFF.

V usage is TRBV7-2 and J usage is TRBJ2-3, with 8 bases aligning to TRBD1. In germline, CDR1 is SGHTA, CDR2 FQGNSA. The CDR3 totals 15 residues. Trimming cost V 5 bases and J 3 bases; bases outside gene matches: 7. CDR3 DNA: TGTGCCAGCAGCCCAGACAGGGGATGGACAGATACGCAGTATTTT. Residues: CASSPDRGWTDTQYF.

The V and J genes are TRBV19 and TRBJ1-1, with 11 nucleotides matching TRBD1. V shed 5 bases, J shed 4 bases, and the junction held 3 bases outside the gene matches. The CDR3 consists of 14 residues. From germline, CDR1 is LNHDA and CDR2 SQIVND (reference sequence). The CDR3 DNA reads TGTGCCAGTAGTTTAGGACAGGGGGCCACTGAAGCTTTCTTT. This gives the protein CASSLGQGATEAFF.

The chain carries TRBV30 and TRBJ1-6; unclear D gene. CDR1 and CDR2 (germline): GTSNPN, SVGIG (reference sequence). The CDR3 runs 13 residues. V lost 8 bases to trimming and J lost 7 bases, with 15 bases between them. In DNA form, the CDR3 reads TGTGCCGGCAAGGACCGGGAGAATTCACCCCTCCACTTT. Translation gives CAGKDRENSPLHF.

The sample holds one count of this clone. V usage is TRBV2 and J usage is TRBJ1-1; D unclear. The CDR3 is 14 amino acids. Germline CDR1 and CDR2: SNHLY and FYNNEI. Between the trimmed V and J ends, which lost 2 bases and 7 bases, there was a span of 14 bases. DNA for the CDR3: TGTGCCAGCAGTGAAACAATGCGGCAGAGTGAAGCTTTCTTT. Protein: CASSETMRQSEAFF.